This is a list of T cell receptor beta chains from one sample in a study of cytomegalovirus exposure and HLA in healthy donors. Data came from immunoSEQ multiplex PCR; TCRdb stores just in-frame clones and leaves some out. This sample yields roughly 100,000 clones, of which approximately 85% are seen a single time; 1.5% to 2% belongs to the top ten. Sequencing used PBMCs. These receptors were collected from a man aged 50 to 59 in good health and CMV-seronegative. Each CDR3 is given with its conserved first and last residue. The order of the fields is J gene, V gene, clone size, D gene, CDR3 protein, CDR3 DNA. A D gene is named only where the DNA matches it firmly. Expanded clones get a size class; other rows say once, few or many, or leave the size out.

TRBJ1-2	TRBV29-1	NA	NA	CSVEEDSLSNYGYTF	TGCAGCGTTGAGGAGGACAGTCTTTCTAACTATGGCTACACCTTC
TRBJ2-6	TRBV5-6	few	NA	CASRTSSGANVLTF	TGTGCCAGCAGGACAAGCTCTGGGGCCAACGTCCTGACTTTC
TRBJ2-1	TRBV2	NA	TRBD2	CASWEGFYEQFF	TGTGCCAGCTGGGAGGGTTTCTACGAGCAGTTCTTC
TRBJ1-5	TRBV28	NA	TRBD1	CASSPSGQGAWNQPQHF	TGTGCCAGCAGTCCAAGCGGACAGGGGGCATGGAATCAGCCCCAGCATTTT
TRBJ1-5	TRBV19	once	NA	CASSPKREYQPQHF	TGTGCCAGTAGTCCGAAGAGAGAGTATCAGCCCCAGCATTTT
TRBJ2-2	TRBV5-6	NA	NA	CASRQTGLGELFF	TGTGCCAGCAGGCAAACAGGGTTGGGGGAGCTGTTTTTT
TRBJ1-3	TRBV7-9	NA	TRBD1	CASSLQGGTGNTIYF	TGTGCCAGCAGCTTGCAGGGGGGAACTGGAAACACCATATATTTT
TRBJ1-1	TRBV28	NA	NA	CASTIPFDSEAFF	TGTGCCAGCACCATCCCCTTCGACAGTGAAGCTTTCTTT
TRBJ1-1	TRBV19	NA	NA	CASSQGNRNTEAFF	TGTGCCAGTAGTCAGGGTAACAGGAACACTGAAGCTTTCTTT
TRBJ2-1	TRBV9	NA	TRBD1	CASSVGRGLNEQFF	TGTGCCAGCAGCGTGGGAAGGGGGCTGAATGAGCAGTTCTTC
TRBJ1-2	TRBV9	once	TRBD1	CASSPGTGGGYGYTF	TGTGCCAGCAGCCCTGGGACAGGGGGAGGCTATGGCTACACCTTC
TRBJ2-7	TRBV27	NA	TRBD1	CATVDRDSYEQYF	TGTGCCACCGTTGACAGGGACTCCTACGAGCAGTACTTC
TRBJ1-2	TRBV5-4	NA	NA	CASSVENNYGYTF	TGTGCCAGCAGTGTTGAGAACAACTATGGCTACACCTTC
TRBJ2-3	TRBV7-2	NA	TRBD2	CASSQRLAGITDTQYF	TGTGCCAGCAGCCAGAGACTAGCGGGGATCACAGATACGCAGTATTTT
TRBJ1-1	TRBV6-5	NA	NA	CASSSPSTEAFF	TGTGCCAGCAGCTCCCCCAGTACTGAAGCTTTCTTT
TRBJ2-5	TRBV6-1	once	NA	CASIALVGARETQYF	TGTGCCAGCATAGCCCTGGTAGGGGCCCGGGAGACCCAGTACTTC
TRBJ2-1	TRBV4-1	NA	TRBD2	CASSQEARGAYNEQFF	TGCGCCAGCAGCCAAGAGGCGCGGGGGGCCTACAATGAGCAGTTCTTC
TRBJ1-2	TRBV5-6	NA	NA	CASSLPDYYGYTF	TGTGCCAGCAGCTTGCCGGACTACTATGGCTACACCTTC